This T cell receptor beta chain was identified in a study of blood T cell repertoires in COVID-19. The study assigned cohorts using participant-reported clinical history. Clones were read by immunoSEQ multiplex PCR, and TCRdb kept only the in-frame ones, dropping some. The sample gives hundreds of thousands of clones, roughly 90% of which show up once; just under 9% is in the top ten. V dropped 4 bases and J dropped 3; count of bases not matched to a gene: 15. Germline lookup yields CDR1 MNHNS and CDR2 SASEGT. This CDR3 has 18 amino acids. The rearrangement links TRBV6-1 to TRBJ2-1, with 7 positions matching TRBD2. The TCR was taken from a woman aged 18-30 years who had recovered from COVID-19. Sequenced input: PBMCs or T cells enriched from blood (not recorded which). CDR3 amino acids: CASSVGLAGWGDYNEQFF. Here the CDR3 DNA reads TGTGCCAGCAGTGTCGGATTAGCGGGCTGGGGGGACTACAATGAGCAGTTCTTC.